These T cell receptor beta chains were read from a single sample in a study of blood T cell repertoires in COVID-19. Measured with immunoSEQ multiplex PCR; TCRdb has only the in-frame clones, and not every one. Of 45,000 to 70,000 clones listed, over 75% are singletons. Specimen: peripheral blood. Source of these receptors: a woman aged 55 to 70 with active COVID-19. Both conserved end residues are part of each CDR3. Fields, in order: V gene, J gene, CDR3 protein.

v_call: TRBV12-3/TRBV12-4; j_call: TRBJ1-2; cdr3_aa: CASSSGVYGYTF
v_call: TRBV7-2; j_call: TRBJ1-2; cdr3_aa: CASSPPQMDRASTYGYTF
v_call: TRBV9; j_call: TRBJ1-6; cdr3_aa: CASSVAGADSPLHF
v_call: TRBV5-8; j_call: TRBJ1-1; cdr3_aa: CASSSGTGRIRTEAFF
v_call: TRBV2; j_call: TRBJ1-4; cdr3_aa: CASTQGPGLGEKLFF
v_call: TRBV5-1; j_call: TRBJ1-1; cdr3_aa: CASSLAGGGGITEAFF
v_call: TRBV6-2/TRBV6-3; j_call: TRBJ2-7; cdr3_aa: CASSRTSGPKSYEQYF
v_call: TRBV4-3; j_call: TRBJ1-6; cdr3_aa: CASSQVGGGAGSSPLHF
v_call: TRBV5-6; j_call: TRBJ1-2; cdr3_aa: CASSFGTLNYGYTF
v_call: TRBV6-5; j_call: TRBJ1-2; cdr3_aa: CASREWSKWRYGYTF